The next 21 T cell receptor beta chains were all read from a single sample in a study of blood T cell repertoires in COVID-19 (dated by TCRdb to 2019 to 2021). Library prep was done by the immunoSEQ multiplex PCR assay. In its TCRdb copy, this immuneACCESS table keeps in-frame sequences only and misses some clones. Where compared with another copy, unresolved V genes explain less than half of these, and the others have no known cause. The sample has 150,000 to 200,000 clones on record, roughly 81% of them singletons. Jointly, the top ten make up 12% of the sample. The sample was peripheral blood. The source is a woman of 80 years or more with COVID-19, enrolled during active disease.

The genes are TRBV6-1 and TRBJ2-7, with a weak D call TRBD2 (6 bases). Trimming stripped 2 bases from V and 2 bases from J, with 10 bases between. The CDR3 length is 14 residues. The V gene's germline CDR1 is MNHNS and CDR2 SASEGT. The CDR3 coding sequence is TGTGCCAGCAGTGAACGGACTATACCCTACGAGCAGTACTTC. This sequence encodes CASSERTIPYEQYF.

V and J are TRBV3-1 (or the pseudogene TRBV3-2) and TRBJ1-1; D perhaps matches TRBD1 (5 bases). Germline lookup yields CDR1 LGHDT and CDR2 YNNKEL (reference sequence). CDR3 length: 13 residues. Trimming took 4 bases from V and 4 from J, leaving 10 bases between them. The CDR3: CASSLSGFTEAFF. CDR3 nucleotide sequence: TGTGCCAGCAGCCTATCAGGGTTCACTGAAGCTTTCTTT.

The chain joins TRBV28 to TRBJ2-7; tentatively, D is TRBD2 (5 bases). Germline V gene sequence: CDR1 MDHEN, CDR2 SYDVKM. Deletions cut 8 bases from V and 0 bases from J, with 14 bases between. CDR3 length: 14 residues. The CDR3 loop reads CASELSGYSYEQYF. CDR3 DNA sequence: TGTGCCAGCGAGCTCAGCGGATACTCCTACGAGCAGTACTTC.

The rearrangement joins TRBV14 to TRBJ2-7; 8 nucleotides match TRBD1. J gave up 9 bases and V 1 base, and 11 bases lay outside the gene matches. The V gene's germline CDR1 is SGHDN and CDR2 FVKESK. The CDR3 sequence is 15 residues long. Written as DNA, the CDR3 is TGTGCCAGCAGCCAAGTTTCGGCCCAGGGGGCTGTGCAGTACTTC. Translated, it gives CASSQVSAQGAVQYF.

The J gene is TRBJ2-7, the V gene TRBV2, with D possibly being TRBD1 (6 bases). The CDR3 covers 12 residues. V was pared by 10 bases and J by 4 bases, with 14 bases between. Per the germline V gene, CDR1 is SNHLY and CDR2 is FYNNEI. For the CDR3, the DNA is TGTGCCACCGCGGAAGGGGGTTACGAGCAGTACTTC. This sequence encodes CATAEGGYEQYF.

The chain is built from TRBV6-5 and TRBJ1-1, with 8 bases that match TRBD1. The CDR3 is 12 residues long. J gave up 4 bases and V 6 bases, and 1 base lay outside the gene matches. Germline CDR1 MNHEY, CDR2 SVGAGI. The CDR3 is CASRTGGTEAFF. The DNA of the CDR3 is TGTGCCAGCAGAACAGGGGGCACTGAAGCTTTCTTT.

This chain uses TRBV6-1 with TRBJ2-7; 8 nucleotides align to TRBD1. The CDR3 is made up of 15 amino acids. Germline loops: CDR1 MNHNS, CDR2 SASEGT. V gave up 5 bases and J gave up 1 base; unmatched junction bases: 7. The CDR3: CASSWGTGHSYEQYF. CDR3 in DNA: TGTGCCAGCAGTTGGGGGACAGGTCATTCCTACGAGCAGTACTTC.

Concerning this clone: At the DNA level, this CDR3 is encoded by other sequences in the same sample as well. The gene calls are TRBV6-6 and TRBJ2-2, with D maybe TRBD1 (6 bases). The CDR3 runs 16 residues. Between the trimmed V and J ends, which lost 1 base and 2 bases, there was a span of 11 bases. Germline CDR1 reads MNHNY; CDR2 reads SVGAGI (reference sequence). In DNA form, the CDR3 reads TGTGCCAGCAGTTACTTCGGGACAACCAACACCGGGGAGCTGTTTTTT. Amino acids: CASSYFGTTNTGELFF.

The rearrangement joins TRBV24-1 to TRBJ2-1; 10 nucleotides match TRBD1. After removal of 4 bases from V and 6 bases from J, the junction contained 8 bases not matched to a gene. This CDR3 region has 16 residues. Germline lookup yields CDR1 KGHDR and CDR2 SFDVKD. The CDR3 loop is CATSDRTGQGFNEQFF. In DNA, the CDR3 is TGTGCCACCAGTGACCGGACGGGACAGGGGTTCAATGAGCAGTTCTTC.

The rearrangement joins TRBV27 to TRBJ1-4, with TRBD1 matching 8 bases. The CDR3 extends over 15 amino acids. With V trimmed by 5 bases and J by 8 bases, 10 bases remained unmatched. Germline lookup yields CDR1 MNHEY and CDR2 SMNVEV (reference sequence). CDR3 residues: CASSPDGQGGEKLFF. The CDR3 DNA is TGTGCCAGCAGTCCCGACGGACAGGGAGGAGAAAAACTGTTTTTT.

The chain carries TRBV9 and TRBJ2-3, with D tentatively TRBD1 (5 bases). Germline CDR1 is SGDLS and CDR2 is YYNGEE. V was pared by 0 bases and J by 5 bases, with 10 bases between. The CDR3 covers 14 residues. The CDR3: CASSVVGVEDTQYF. CDR3 sequence (DNA): TGTGCCAGCAGCGTAGTAGGGGTTGAAGATACGCAGTATTTT.

The chain recombines TRBV28 with TRBJ2-5; perhaps TRBD2 as D (5 bases). The CDR3 consists of 14 residues. V dropped 3 bases and J dropped 5 bases, with 13 bases sitting between them. Germline V lookup: CDR1 MDHEN, CDR2 SYDVKM. The CDR3 DNA follows: TGTGCCAGCAGTTTCGTCTGGGGAGTGGAGACCCAGTACTTC. Its protein is CASSFVWGVETQYF.

The chain carries TRBV12-3 or TRBV12-4 and TRBJ2-3; D unresolved. The V and J ends lost 0 bases and 5 bases respectively, with 6 bases between them. The CDR3 consists of 13 residues. Written as DNA, the CDR3 is TGTGCCAGCAGTTTAGCGCGCAAAGATACGCAGTATTTT. Its translation: CASSLARKDTQYF.

The chain is built from TRBV30 and TRBJ2-2; D uncertain. V lost 1 base, J lost 5 bases, and 11 bases lay in between. Germline CDR1 is GTSNPN and CDR2 is SVGIG (reference sequence). The CDR3 is 14 residues long. CDR3 amino acids: CAWSGHARTGELFF. The CDR3 DNA follows: TGTGCCTGGAGTGGACATGCACGGACCGGGGAGCTGTTTTTT.

The chain couples TRBV3-1 (or the pseudogene TRBV3-2) to TRBJ1-3; D not resolved. The V and J ends lost 0 bases and 4 bases respectively, with 13 bases between them. CDR1 is LGHDT, CDR2 YNNKEL, per germline (reference sequence). The CDR3 length is 16 residues. Written as DNA, the CDR3 is TGTGCCAGCAGCCAAGATCTAGGGAGGTGGGGAAACACCATATATTTT. Translation: CASSQDLGRWGNTIYF.

This chain connects TRBV7-8 to TRBJ2-1; weak D call: TRBD2 (5 bases). Per the germline V gene, CDR1 is SGHVS and CDR2 is FQNEAQ. The V and J ends lost 1 base and 7 bases respectively, with 8 bases between them. The length of the CDR3 is 13 residues. CDR3 sequence (DNA): TGTGCCAGCAGCTTAGGAGGGATTAATGAGCAGTTCTTC. This encodes CASSLGGINEQFF.

V and J are TRBV5-8 and TRBJ1-1; no clear D. From germline, CDR1 is SGHTS and CDR2 YDEGEE. V dropped 5 bases and J dropped 3 bases, with 8 bases sitting between them. The CDR3 runs 12 residues. CDR3 sequence reads: CASRNFDTEAFF. The CDR3 region has the DNA TGTGCCAGCAGAAACTTCGACACTGAAGCTTTCTTT.

The DNA for the CDR3 is TGCAGCGTTACTAGATCTACCGAGCAGTACTTC. This codes for CSVTRSTEQYF. The chain uses TRBV29-1 and TRBJ2-7, with a weak D call TRBD2 (5 bases). The germline V gene has CDR1 SQVTM and CDR2 ANQGSEA. The CDR3 is 11 amino acids. V dropped 5 bases and J dropped 6 bases, with 11 bases sitting between them.

This sequence joins TRBV5-1 and TRBJ2-2; TRBD1 might be the D (6 bases). The V end lost 4 bases, the J end lost 6 bases, and 16 bases lay between the germline ends. Germline CDR1 and CDR2: SGHRS and YFSETQ. The CDR3 loop spans 15 amino acids. The CDR3 here is CASSLDRPGAGELFF. The CDR3 DNA sequence: TGCGCCAGCAGCCTGGACAGACCAGGGGCCGGGGAGCTGTTTTTT.

This clone was seen only a few times. The J gene is TRBJ1-5, the V gene TRBV19; maybe TRBD1 (6 bases). Germline V lookup: CDR1 LNHDA, CDR2 SQIVND (reference sequence). This CDR3 is built from 15 residues. V dropped 2 bases and J dropped 1 base, with 9 bases sitting between them. The CDR3 region has the DNA TGTGCCAGTAGTATACGACAGGCCAGCAATCAGCCCCAGCATTTT. It specifies CASSIRQASNQPQHF. Looking up the rest from reference TRBV19 and TRBJ1-5 gives the full variable domain: DGGITQSPKYLFRKEGQNVTLSCEQNLNHDAMYWYRQDPGQGLRLIYYSQIVNDFQKGDIAEGYSVSREKKESFPLTVTSAQKNPTAFYLCASSIRQASNQPQHFGDGTRLSIL.

The gene calls are TRBV5-5 and TRBJ2-5, with a tentative D call TRBD1 (6 bases). V gave up 0 bases and J gave up 7 bases, with 13 bases separating them. Germline CDR1 reads SGHKS; CDR2 reads YYEKEE (reference sequence). This CDR3 is built from 14 residues. This CDR3 reads CASSLDVQGLTQYF. CDR3 nucleotide sequence: TGTGCCAGCAGCTTGGACGTACAGGGCTTGACCCAGTACTTC.